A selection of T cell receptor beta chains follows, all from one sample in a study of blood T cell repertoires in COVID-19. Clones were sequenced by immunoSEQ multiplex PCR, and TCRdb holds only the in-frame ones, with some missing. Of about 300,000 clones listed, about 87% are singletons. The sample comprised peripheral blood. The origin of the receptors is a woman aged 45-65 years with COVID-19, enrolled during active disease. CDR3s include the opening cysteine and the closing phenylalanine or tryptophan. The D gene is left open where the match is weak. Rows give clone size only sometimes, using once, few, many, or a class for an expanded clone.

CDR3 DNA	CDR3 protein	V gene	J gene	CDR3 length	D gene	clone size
TGTGCCAGCAGCGTACAGGGGCGCGGTGGCTACACCTTC	CASSVQGRGGYTF	TRBV5-6	TRBJ1-2	13	TRBD1	.
TGTGCCAGCAGTGAATCAAACAGCCCGAACACTGAAGCTTTCTTT	CASSESNSPNTEAFF	TRBV6-1	TRBJ1-1	15	.	.
TGTGCCAGCAGCTTATACAGGGGCTACGAGCAGTACTTC	CASSLYRGYEQYF	TRBV14	TRBJ2-7	13	TRBD1	.
TGTGCCTGGAGTGCGGGACTAGTCAATGAGCAGTTCTTC	CAWSAGLVNEQFF	TRBV30	TRBJ2-1	13	TRBD2	.
TGTGCCAGCAGTTACGATCGTGGACAAGCGAACACCGGGGAGCTGTTTTTT	CASSYDRGQANTGELFF	TRBV6-2/TRBV6-3	TRBJ2-2	17	.	.
TGTGCCAGCAGCCCTTGGGGACAGGGAAATCACGGGGAGCTGTTTTTT	CASSPWGQGNHGELFF	TRBV7-9	TRBJ2-2	16	TRBD1	.
TGCGCCAGCAGCCCTATCGGACAGAGGGGTGAAAAACTGTTTTTT	CASSPIGQRGEKLFF	TRBV5-1	TRBJ1-4	15	.	.
TGTGCCAGCACCTACACGACAGAAGCCTATGGCTACACCTTC	CASTYTTEAYGYTF	TRBV6-5	TRBJ1-2	14	.	.
TGCAGTGCTAGTGCGACAGGGAGATTAGAAGCTTTCTTT	CSASATGRLEAFF	TRBV20-1	TRBJ1-1	13	TRBD1	.
TGTGCCAGCAGATTCGGCACAGATACGCAGTATTTT	CASRFGTDTQYF	TRBV12-3/TRBV12-4	TRBJ2-3	12	.	.
TGTGCCAGCTCACCCGCGGAGGGAAACATTCAGTACTTC	CASSPAEGNIQYF	TRBV18	TRBJ2-4	13	.	.
TGTGCCAGCAGCTTAGGACACCTGGGCCAATCCTACGAGCAGTACTTC	CASSLGHLGQSYEQYF	TRBV11-2	TRBJ2-7	16	.	.
TGTGCCAGCAGCCATCTGGGACTAGCGGGAGGGGCAGAGACCCAGTACTTC	CASSHLGLAGGAETQYF	TRBV16	TRBJ2-5	17	TRBD2	once
TGTGCCAGCAGCTTAGCCAGGGTAGGAAAAGCTTTCTTT	CASSLARVGKAFF	TRBV5-6	TRBJ1-1	13	.	.
TGCAGCGTTGAAGGAATTTCACAGGAAGGGAGGGGAGATACGCAGTATTTT	CSVEGISQEGRGDTQYF	TRBV29-1	TRBJ2-3	17	TRBD2	.
TGTGCCAGCAGTACTAAGACAGGGGCTGCAGATACGCAGTATTTT	CASSTKTGAADTQYF	TRBV27	TRBJ2-3	15	TRBD1	.
TGTGCCAGCAGCCGAGGGGGCTTTATTAACAATGAGCAGTTCTTC	CASSRGGFINNEQFF	TRBV7-8	TRBJ2-1	15	TRBD1	.
TGTGCCAGCAGCACCCGACAGGGACCCACTGAAGCTTTCTTT	CASSTRQGPTEAFF	TRBV7-9	TRBJ1-1	14	TRBD1	.
TGTGCCACCAGTGATCCGGGACTAGCAAACAATGAGCAGTTCTTC	CATSDPGLANNEQFF	TRBV24-1	TRBJ2-1	15	TRBD2	.
TGTGCCAGCTCACCAGCCTTTACAAGGGGCTATGGCTACACCTTC	CASSPAFTRGYGYTF	TRBV18	TRBJ1-2	15	.	.
TGTGCACTGACAGCCCAGACTCATAGCAATCAGCCCCAGCATTTT	CALTAQTHSNQPQHF	TRBV30	TRBJ1-5	15	.	.
TGTGCCAGCAGCTACTCCCCGGGACTAGCGGGACTACCGAGCGGGACCCAGTACTTC	CASSYSPGLAGLPSGTQYF	TRBV7-3	TRBJ2-5	19	TRBD2	.
TGTGCCAGCAGCTTAGAGGGACAGAGAGTTTATGGCCACACCTTC	CASSLEGQRVYGHTF	TRBV7-9	TRBJ1-2	15	TRBD1	.